This TCR beta chain was found in a study of blood T cell repertoires in COVID-19. In the study overall: COVID-19 samples from acute and convalescent phases originated in the United States, Italy and Spain. From T cells, B-cell-depleted T cells, or PBMCs came the material, which was cDNA or gDNA.

In the source study's methods: Amplification with reference gene primers provided the estimates of nucleated cell counts. The assay was immunoSEQ multiplex PCR, and TCRdb's table has in-frame clones only and misses some. V and J calls and clone size are copied from that table; D and trimming were computed from the DNA. The sample includes roughly 100,000 clones, approximately 90% of them seen just once. This CDR3 comprises 15 residues. Germline lookup yields CDR1 SNHLY and CDR2 FYNNEI. The V gene lost 9 bases and the J gene lost 6 bases, with 20 bases spanning the gap. The chain has TRBV2 and TRBJ2-2; a possible D gene is TRBD2 (7 bases). The sample was peripheral blood. The TCR sequence derives from a man aged 50 to 59 in a cohort sampled during active COVID-19. The CDR3 sequence is CASQGRAGAAGELFF. The CDR3 DNA sequence: TGTGCCAGTCAAGGTCGGGCGGGGGCGGCCGGGGAGCTGTTTTTT. Variable domain in full (rest from reference TRBV2 and TRBJ2-2): EPEVTQTPSHQVTQMGQEVILRCVPISNHLYFYWYRQILGQKVEFLVSFYNNEISEKSEIFDDQFSVERPDGSNFTLKIRSTKLEDSAMYFCASQGRAGAAGELFFGEGSRLTVL.